This T cell receptor (beta chain) stems from a study of T cell responses to AZD1222 COVID-19 vaccine. Whole-study results and caveats: CD4 TCRs covered the whole spike, strongest at regions 160-218 and 743-854. Nearly half of the spike-specific TCRs reportedly recognize variant regions that carry no mutations. The donor cohort was predominantly white British with a female majority, and clonal diversity may have been underestimated.

In regard to this clone: Its target is not known.

Repertoires were generated with immunoSEQ multiplex PCR, while TCRdb's copy carries only in-frame clones and drops some. The profile shows 110,000 to 150,000 clones, 85% to 95% of them singletons. This CDR3 region has 13 residues. Germline CDR1 and CDR2: MNHEY and SVGAGI. V was trimmed by 2 bases and J by 9 bases, leaving 8 bases between them. This receptor was identified in an adult in good health. V is TRBV6-5 and J is TRBJ1-6, with D hard to call. This sample comprised peripheral blood, obtained on day 0 of MenACWY control vaccination. CDR3 nucleotide sequence: TGTGCCAGCAGTTACGAATGGGGTTCACCCCTCCACTTT. This sequence encodes CASSYEWGSPLHF.